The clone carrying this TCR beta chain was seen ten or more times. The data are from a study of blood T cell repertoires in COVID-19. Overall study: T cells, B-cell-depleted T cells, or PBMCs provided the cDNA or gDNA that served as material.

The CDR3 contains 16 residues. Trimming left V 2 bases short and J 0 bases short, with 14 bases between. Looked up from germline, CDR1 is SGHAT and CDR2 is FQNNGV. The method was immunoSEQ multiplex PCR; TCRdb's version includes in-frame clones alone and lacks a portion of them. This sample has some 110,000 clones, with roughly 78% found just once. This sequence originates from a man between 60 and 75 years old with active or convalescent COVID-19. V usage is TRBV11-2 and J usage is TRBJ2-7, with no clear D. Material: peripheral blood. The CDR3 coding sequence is TGTGCCAGCAGCTTATTCTCCAGCGTGAGCTCCTACGAGCAGTACTTC. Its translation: CASSLFSSVSSYEQYF.